A single sample gave rise to the 14 T cell receptor beta chains below, sequenced in a study of shared clonotypes between healthy human individuals (dated by TCRdb to between 2020 and 2021). Library generation was performed with the immunoSEQ multiplex PCR assay. In TCRdb, the immuneACCESS table is reduced to in-frame sequences with V and J assigned. These tables do not hold every clone; where another copy was compared, an unresolved V gene accounts for under half, and the others remain unexplained. Present in this sample are about 1 million clones, around 74% of which were seen just once. The biggest ten clones account for approximately 1.3% of the sample. Sequenced input: memory CD4+ T cells sorted from blood. The sample's cell subset or site label, decoded: CD45RA-negative fraction. The receptors shown here come from a young man in good health.

V usage is TRBV10-3 and J usage is TRBJ2-3, with a weak D call TRBD2 (6 bases). The CDR3 runs 15 residues. Germline CDR1 reads ENHRY; CDR2 reads SYGVKD. V gave up 2 bases and J gave up 4 bases, with 13 bases separating them. CDR3 coding DNA: TGTGCCATCAGTGAGCAGTCAACGGGGGCAGATACGCAGTATTTT. Protein product: CAISEQSTGADTQYF.

CDR3 residues: CASSPQGQNTGELFF. The CDR3 DNA reads as TGTGCCAGCTCACCGCAGGGACAGAACACCGGGGAGCTGTTTTTT. This chain uses TRBV18 with TRBJ2-2, with D perhaps matching TRBD1 (6 bases). Trimming shortened V by 3 bases and J by 1 base, and 9 bases separated the two germline ends. The germline gives CDR1 KGHSH, CDR2 LQKENI. This CDR3 comprises 15 residues.

CDR3 DNA: TGTGCCAGCAGTGATCCTCTACTCGGAGTAGCCCAGCATTTT. Protein: CASSDPLLGVAQHF. The chain employs TRBV6-1 and TRBJ1-5, with no clear D. V was trimmed by 3 bases and J by 11 bases, leaving 17 bases between them. The CDR3 extends over 14 amino acids. The germline V gene has CDR1 MNHNS and CDR2 SASEGT.

Turning to this clone: Being one base from a much bigger clone, this may be a read error. The genes are TRBV25-1 and TRBJ1-2; D remains ambiguous. The CDR3 is made up of 12 amino acids. Trimming pared 6 bases from V and 2 bases from J, leaving 7 bases between. Germline V lookup: CDR1 MGHDK, CDR2 SYGVNS. The CDR3 protein is CASRDFNYGYTF. The DNA for the CDR3 is TGTGCCAGCAGGGACTTCAACTATGGCTACACCTTC.

The chain couples TRBV2 to TRBJ2-5; tentative D call: TRBD1 (5 bases). Germline lookup yields CDR1 SNHLY and CDR2 FYNNEI. The CDR3 length is 14 residues. V gave up 6 bases and J gave up 5 bases, with 16 bases separating them. The CDR3 sequence: CASRSPGQLETQYF. As DNA, the CDR3 is TGTGCCAGCAGGTCCCCAGGGCAATTGGAGACCCAGTACTTC.

The chain links TRBV7-8 to TRBJ1-2, with TRBD1 matching 8 bases. CDR1 is SGHVS and CDR2 is FQNEAQ in the germline V gene. V lost 0 bases and J lost 5; bases outside the gene matches: 5. The CDR3 covers 15 residues. CDR3 coding DNA: TGTGCCAGCAGCTTAGCCGACAGGGGTCATTATGGCTACACCTTC. Its protein is CASSLADRGHYGYTF. Full variable domain (missing parts from reference TRBV7-8 and TRBJ1-2): GAGVSQSPRYKVAKRGQDVALRCDPISGHVSLFWYQQALGQGPEFLTYFQNEAQLDKSGLPSDRFFAERPEGSVSTLKIQRTQQEDSAVYLCASSLADRGHYGYTFGSGTRLTVV.

The CDR3 bases are TGTGCCAGCAGCCAAGGGGACAGGAGAACCTACGAGCAGTACTTC. Amino acid sequence: CASSQGDRRTYEQYF. The J gene is TRBJ2-7, the V gene TRBV14; 8 bases align to TRBD1. V trimming: 1 base; J trimming: 2 bases; junction bases outside the gene matches: 4. The CDR3 consists of 15 residues. Germline CDR1 and CDR2: SGHDN and FVKESK.

The rearrangement links TRBV5-4 to TRBJ2-2, with D perhaps matching TRBD1 or TRBD2 (6 bases each). Per the germline V gene, CDR1 is SGHNT and CDR2 is YYREEE (reference sequence). V was cut by 5 bases and J by 2 bases, with 16 bases left in between. The CDR3 has 16 amino acids. CDR3 loop: CASSLLPGANTGELFF. The CDR3, as DNA: TGTGCCAGCAGTCTTCTTCCGGGGGCAAACACCGGGGAGCTGTTTTTT.

The V call is TRBV2, the J call TRBJ2-4; D is undetermined. The germline CDR1 and CDR2 sequences are SNHLY and FYNNEI. The CDR3 consists of 16 residues. The ends were cut back, 4 bases at V and 1 base at J, with 14 bases in the middle. The CDR3 DNA reads TGTGCCAGCAGTGGTTCCGCAGATGGTGCCAAAAACATTCAGTACTTC. This encodes CASSGSADGAKNIQYF. Full variable domain (rest looked up from reference TRBV2 and TRBJ2-4): EPEVTQTPSHQVTQMGQEVILRCVPISNHLYFYWYRQILGQKVEFLVSFYNNEISEKSEIFDDQFSVERPDGSNFTLKIRSTKLEDSAMYFCASSGSADGAKNIQYFGAGTRLSVL.

J is TRBJ2-1 and V is TRBV16; D gene uncertain. Germline CDR1 is KGHSY and CDR2 is FQNENV. CDR3 size: 15 residues. V was pared by 0 bases and J by 0 bases, with 6 bases between. In DNA form, the CDR3 reads TGTGCCAGCAGCCAATCCAAGAGCTCCTACAATGAGCAGTTCTTC. It specifies CASSQSKSSYNEQFF.

The table lists this clone with a few counts. The chain employs TRBV6-1 and TRBJ1-1, with 7 positions matching TRBD1. The CDR3 contains 14 residues. Germline V CDR1 and CDR2: MNHNS, SASEGT. J was trimmed by 4 bases and V by 4 bases; bases with no gene match: 6. CDR3 loop: CASSVQQGSTEAFF. The CDR3 bases are TGTGCCAGCAGTGTCCAACAGGGGAGCACTGAAGCTTTCTTT.

The rearrangement joins TRBV6-6 to TRBJ2-7; D is possibly TRBD1 or TRBD2 (5 bases each). V was pared by 1 base and J by 6 bases, with 13 bases between. This CDR3 spans 14 amino acids. Germline V CDR1 and CDR2: MNHNY, SVGAGI (reference sequence). The CDR3 DNA follows: TGTGCCAGCAGTTACTTCGAGGCAGGGAGCGAGCAGTACTTC. Translation gives CASSYFEAGSEQYF.

This clone has a single count. V is TRBV19 and J is TRBJ2-5, with 8 bases lining up with TRBD1. V shed 1 base, J shed 4 bases, and the junction held 5 bases outside the gene matches. There are 15 residues in the CDR3. Germline-derived CDR1 and CDR2 are LNHDA and SQIVND (reference sequence). The CDR3 loop reads CASSIGQGFGETQYF. CDR3 coding DNA: TGTGCCAGTAGTATAGGACAGGGGTTCGGAGAGACCCAGTACTTC. Filled out from reference TRBV19 and TRBJ2-5, the complete variable domain reads DGGITQSPKYLFRKEGQNVTLSCEQNLNHDAMYWYRQDPGQGLRLIYYSQIVNDFQKGDIAEGYSVSREKKESFPLTVTSAQKNPTAFYLCASSIGQGFGETQYFGPGTRLLVL.

The chain recombines TRBV4-1 with TRBJ1-3; possibly TRBD1 for D (6 bases). The CDR3 is 15 residues long. Germline V gene sequence: CDR1 MGHRA, CDR2 YSYEKL. V lost 1 base to trimming and J lost 7 bases, with 14 bases between them. CDR3 residues: CASSQANRVRNTIYF. Here the CDR3 DNA reads TGCGCCAGCAGCCAAGCTAACAGGGTCAGGAACACCATATATTTT.